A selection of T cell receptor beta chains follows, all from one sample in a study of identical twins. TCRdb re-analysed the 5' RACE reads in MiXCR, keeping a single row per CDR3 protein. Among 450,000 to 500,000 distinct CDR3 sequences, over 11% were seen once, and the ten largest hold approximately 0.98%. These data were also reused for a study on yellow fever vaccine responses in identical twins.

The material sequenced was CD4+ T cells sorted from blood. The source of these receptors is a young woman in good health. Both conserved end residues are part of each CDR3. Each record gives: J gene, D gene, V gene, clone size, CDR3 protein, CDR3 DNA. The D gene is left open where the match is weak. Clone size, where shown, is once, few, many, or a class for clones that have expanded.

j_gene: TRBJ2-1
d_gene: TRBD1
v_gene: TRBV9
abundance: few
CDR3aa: CASSAIKPGQGVNEQFF
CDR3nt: TGTGCCAGCAGCGCCATCAAGCCGGGACAGGGGGTAAATGAGCAGTTCTTC

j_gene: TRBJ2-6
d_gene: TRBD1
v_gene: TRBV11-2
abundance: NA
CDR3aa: CASSHSTGGASGANVLTF
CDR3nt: TGTGCCAGCAGCCACTCGACAGGGGGCGCGTCTGGGGCCAACGTCCTGACTTTC

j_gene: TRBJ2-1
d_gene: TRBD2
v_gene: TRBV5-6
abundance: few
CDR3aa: CASRLATTYNEQFF
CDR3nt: TGTGCCAGCAGACTAGCGACTACCTACAATGAGCAGTTCTTC

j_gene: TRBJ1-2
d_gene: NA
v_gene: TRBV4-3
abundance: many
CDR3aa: CASSQEFAPRGYTF
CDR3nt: TGCGCCAGCAGCCAAGAGTTTGCCCCCCGCGGCTACACCTTC

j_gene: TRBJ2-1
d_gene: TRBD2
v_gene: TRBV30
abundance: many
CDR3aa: CAWDPAGRAYNEQFF
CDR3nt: TGTGCCTGGGACCCTGCAGGGAGGGCCTACAATGAGCAGTTCTTC

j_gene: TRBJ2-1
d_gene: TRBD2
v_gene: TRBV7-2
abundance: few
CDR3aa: CASSPRLSGGVGNEQFF
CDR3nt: TGTGCCAGCAGCCCAAGACTTAGCGGGGGGGTCGGTAATGAGCAGTTCTTC

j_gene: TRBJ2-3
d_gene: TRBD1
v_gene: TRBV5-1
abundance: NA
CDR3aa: CASSLDSSGTGGAGDTQYF
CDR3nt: TGCGCCAGCAGCCTTGATAGTTCCGGGACAGGGGGCGCAGGTGATACGCAGTATTTT

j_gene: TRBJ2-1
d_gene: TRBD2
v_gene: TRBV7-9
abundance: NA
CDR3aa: CASIRLAGENEQFF
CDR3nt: TGTGCCAGCATAAGACTAGCGGGAGAGAATGAGCAGTTCTTC

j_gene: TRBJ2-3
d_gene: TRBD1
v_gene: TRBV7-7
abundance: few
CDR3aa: CASSRDREDTQYF
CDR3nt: TGTGCTAGCAGCAGGGACAGGGAAGATACGCAGTATTTT

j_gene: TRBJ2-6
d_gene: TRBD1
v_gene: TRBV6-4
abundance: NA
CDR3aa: CASSDRTGGIVGGANVLTF
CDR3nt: TGTGCCAGCAGTGATCGGACAGGGGGCATCGTTGGTGGGGCCAACGTCCTGACTTTC

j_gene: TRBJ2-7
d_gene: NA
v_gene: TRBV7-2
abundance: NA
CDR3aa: CASSTRRTLFEQYF
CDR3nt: TGTGCCAGCAGCACCCGACGGACTCTCTTCGAGCAGTACTTC

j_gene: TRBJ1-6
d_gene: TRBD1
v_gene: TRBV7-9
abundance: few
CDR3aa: CASSYDREAYNSPLHF
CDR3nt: TGTGCCAGCAGCTATGACAGGGAGGCCTATAATTCACCCCTCCACTTT

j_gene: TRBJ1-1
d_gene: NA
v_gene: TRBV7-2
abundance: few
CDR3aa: CASSGTGTLNTEAFF
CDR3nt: TGTGCCAGCAGCGGGACCGGGACACTGAACACTGAAGCTTTCTTT

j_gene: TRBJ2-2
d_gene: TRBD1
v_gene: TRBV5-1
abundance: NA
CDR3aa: CASSPPGTVRTGELFF
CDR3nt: TGCGCCAGCAGCCCACCCGGGACAGTTAGGACCGGGGAGCTGTTTTTT

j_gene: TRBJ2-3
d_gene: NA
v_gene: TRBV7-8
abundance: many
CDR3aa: CASSLEAGLDTQYF
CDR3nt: TGTGCCAGCAGCTTAGAGGCGGGTTTAGATACGCAGTATTTT

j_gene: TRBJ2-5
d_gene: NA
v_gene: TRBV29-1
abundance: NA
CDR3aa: CSVGASQETQYF
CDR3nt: TGCAGCGTTGGGGCCAGCCAAGAGACCCAGTACTTC

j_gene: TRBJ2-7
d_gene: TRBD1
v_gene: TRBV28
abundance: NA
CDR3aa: CASSRRQGMVYEQYF
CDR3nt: TGTGCCAGCAGTCGGCGACAGGGTATGGTTTACGAGCAGTACTTC

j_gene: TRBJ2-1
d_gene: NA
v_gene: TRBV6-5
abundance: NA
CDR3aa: CASSSRQNEQFF
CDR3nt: TGTGCCAGCAGTTCAAGACAGAATGAGCAGTTCTTC

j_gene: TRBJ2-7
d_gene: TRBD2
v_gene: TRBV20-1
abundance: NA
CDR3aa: CSAPGRGAYEQYF
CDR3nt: TGCAGTGCTCCAGGACGGGGGGCCTACGAGCAGTACTTC